This TCR beta chain came from a study of relationships among human T cell subsets. Study-wide results and limits: T cell counts were not recorded for two pan T samples processed alongside pan B cells. Over 55% of CD8+ cytotoxic sequences came from clones with over 100 reads. Th1, Th2 and regulatory subsets overlapped substantially in CDR3 sequences.

This clonotype was found a few times. Its antigen is unidentified. Semiquantitative ARM-PCR amplified T cell receptor alpha and beta CDR3 regions from mRNA. Exponential amplification used communal superprimers after tagged nested gene-specific primers in ARM-PCR. One entry per CDR3 protein results from TCRdb running MiXCR on the multiplex PCR reads. The table has roughly 4,900 distinct CDR3 sequences, 78% seen once. Subset-specific monoclonal antibody beads were used to isolate T cell subsets. The germline gives CDR1 MNHNS, CDR2 SASEGT. The CDR3 runs to 16 residues. The ends lost 7 bases at V and 4 bases at J; junction bases unmatched: 8.

The origin of this receptor is a man between 40 and 49 years old in good health. The chain couples TRBV6-1 to TRBJ2-1, with TRBD2 matching over 12 bases. Material for sequencing was total T cells sorted from blood. The CDR3, as DNA: TGTGCCAGCAAGGAACTAGCGGGAGGAAAATACAATGAGCAGTTCTTC. Its protein product is CASKELAGGKYNEQFF.